This TCR beta chain came from a study of control samples from healthy donors and cancer patients. The CDR3 totals 15 residues. CDR1 is SGDLS and CDR2 is YYNGEE in the germline V gene. V was trimmed by 6 bases and J by 2 bases, leaving 15 bases between them. Clones were sequenced by immunoSEQ multiplex PCR, and TCRdb holds only the in-frame ones, with some missing. The sample holds 130,000 to 150,000 clones, over 85% seen once. Points on this clone: This specimen includes other DNA sequences encoding the same CDR3.

This clonotype was obtained from a man aged 18 to 30 in good health. The V call is TRBV9, the J call TRBJ2-1; possibly TRBD2 for D (5 bases). Specimen: blood. CDR3 loop: CASTISATPYNEQFF. The CDR3, as DNA: TGTGCCAGCACCATTAGCGCCACACCCTACAATGAGCAGTTCTTC.